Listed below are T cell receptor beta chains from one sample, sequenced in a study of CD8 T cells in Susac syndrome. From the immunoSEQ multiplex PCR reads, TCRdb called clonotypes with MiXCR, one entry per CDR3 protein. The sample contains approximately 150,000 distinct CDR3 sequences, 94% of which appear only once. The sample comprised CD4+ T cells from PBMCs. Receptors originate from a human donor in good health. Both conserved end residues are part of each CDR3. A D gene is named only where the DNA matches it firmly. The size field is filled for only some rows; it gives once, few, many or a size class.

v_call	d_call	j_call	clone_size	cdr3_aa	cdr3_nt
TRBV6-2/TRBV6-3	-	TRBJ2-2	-	CASSLYGKNTGELFF	TGTGCCAGCAGTTTATACGGAAAGAACACCGGGGAGCTGTTTTTT
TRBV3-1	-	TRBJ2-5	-	CASSQAGETQYF	TGTGCCAGCAGCCAGGCCGGGGAGACCCAGTACTTC
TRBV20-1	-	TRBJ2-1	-	CSASESGPYGEQFF	TGCAGTGCTAGTGAAAGCGGACCCTACGGTGAGCAGTTCTTC
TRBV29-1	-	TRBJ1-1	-	CSGLGDTEAFF	TGCAGCGGTCTGGGGGACACTGAAGCTTTCTTT
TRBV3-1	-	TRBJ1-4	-	CASSPGATNEKLFF	TGTGCCAGCAGCCCCGGAGCAACTAATGAAAAACTGTTTTTT
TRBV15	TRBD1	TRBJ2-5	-	CATSRTGVQETQYF	TGTGCCACCAGTAGAACAGGGGTCCAAGAGACCCAGTACTTC
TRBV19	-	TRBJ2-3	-	CASSPLYDTQYF	TGTGCCAGTAGTCCCCTCTACGATACGCAGTATTTT
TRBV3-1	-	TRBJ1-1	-	CASSPLLWGENTEAFF	TGTGCCAGCAGCCCCCTACTCTGGGGGGAGAACACTGAAGCTTTCTTT
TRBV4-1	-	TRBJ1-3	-	CASSQEVIGNSGNTIYF	TGCGCCAGCAGCCAAGAGGTTATAGGGAATAGTGGAAACACCATATATTTT
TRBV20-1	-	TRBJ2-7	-	CSAMPMTDYSYEQYF	TGCAGTGCTATGCCCATGACAGATTATTCCTACGAGCAGTACTTC
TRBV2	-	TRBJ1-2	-	CASRWLNGYTF	TGTGCCAGCAGATGGCTGAATGGCTACACCTTC
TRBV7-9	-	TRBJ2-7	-	CASSEAVQWGVHYEQYF	TGTGCCAGCAGCGAAGCAGTTCAGTGGGGGGTTCACTACGAGCAGTACTTC
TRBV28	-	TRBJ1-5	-	CASSLPGNQPQHF	TGTGCCAGCAGTTTACCCGGCAATCAGCCCCAGCATTTT
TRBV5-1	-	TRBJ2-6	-	CATTDSLGANVLTF	TGCGCCACCACGGACAGTCTTGGGGCCAACGTCCTGACTTTC
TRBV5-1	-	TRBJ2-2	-	CASSAGLPTGELFF	TGCGCCAGCAGCGCCGGACTACCCACCGGGGAGCTGTTTTTT
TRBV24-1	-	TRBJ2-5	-	CATSDSRTSQETQYF	TGTGCCACCAGTGATTCGCGAACTAGTCAAGAGACCCAGTACTTC
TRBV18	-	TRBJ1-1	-	CASSPLGAVEAFF	TGTGCCAGCTCACCTTTGGGGGCCGTTGAAGCTTTCTTT
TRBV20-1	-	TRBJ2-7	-	CSAGIGGAYEQYF	TGCAGTGCTGGGATAGGGGGGGCTTACGAGCAGTACTTC
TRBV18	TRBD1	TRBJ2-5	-	CASSGTVETQYF	TGTGCCAGCTCCGGGACAGTGGAGACCCAGTACTTC
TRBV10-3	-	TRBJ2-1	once	CAISESLGYEQFF	TGTGCCATCAGTGAGTCGTTAGGGTACGAGCAGTTCTTC
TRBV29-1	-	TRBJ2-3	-	CSAPGTRSDTQYF	TGCAGCGCCCCCGGGACTCGCTCAGATACGCAGTATTTT
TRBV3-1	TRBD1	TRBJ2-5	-	CASSRPDRGERLGTQYF	TGTGCCAGCAGCCGCCCTGACAGGGGAGAAAGGTTGGGGACCCAGTACTTC
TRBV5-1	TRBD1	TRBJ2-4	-	CASSLETGKNIQYF	TGCGCCAGCAGCTTAGAGACAGGGAAAAACATTCAGTACTTC
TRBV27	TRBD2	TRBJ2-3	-	CASSLELAGAGARTDTQYF	TGTGCCAGCAGTTTAGAACTAGCGGGAGCCGGGGCCCGCACAGATACGCAGTATTTT
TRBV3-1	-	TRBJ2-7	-	CASSPAWLTGRSEQYF	TGTGCCAGCAGCCCAGCGTGGTTAACAGGGCGGAGCGAGCAGTACTTC
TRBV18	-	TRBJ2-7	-	CASSLTGAYEQYF	TGTGCCAGCTCATTGACAGGTGCCTACGAGCAGTACTTC
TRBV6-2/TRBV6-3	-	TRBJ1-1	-	CASSYLGHTEAFF	TGTGCCAGCAGTTACTTGGGCCACACTGAAGCTTTCTTT
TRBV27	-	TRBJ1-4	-	CASSFLRVATNEKLFF	TGTGCCAGCAGTTTTTTGCGGGTCGCAACTAATGAAAAACTGTTTTTT
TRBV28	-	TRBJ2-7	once	CASSFTVNSYEQYF	TGTGCCAGCAGTTTCACGGTGAACTCCTACGAGCAGTACTTC
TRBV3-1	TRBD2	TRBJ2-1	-	CASSYGGTSYNEQFF	TGTGCCAGCAGTTACGGAGGGACTAGCTACAATGAGCAGTTCTTC
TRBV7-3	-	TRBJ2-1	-	CASSLSVGRGYNEQFF	TGTGCCAGCAGCTTAAGCGTGGGCAGGGGCTACAATGAGCAGTTCTTC
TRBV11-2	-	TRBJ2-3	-	CASSPLGQITDTQYF	TGTGCCAGCAGCCCTCTAGGACAGATCACAGATACGCAGTATTTT
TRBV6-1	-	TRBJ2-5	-	CASSEARDIQETQYF	TGTGCCAGCAGTGAAGCCCGAGACATTCAAGAGACCCAGTACTTC
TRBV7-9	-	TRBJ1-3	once	CASMTGSGNTIYF	TGTGCCAGCATGACAGGCTCTGGAAACACCATATATTTT
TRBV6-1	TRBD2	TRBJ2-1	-	CASIERGGRVVSNEQFF	TGTGCCAGCATCGAGAGGGGCGGGAGGGTAGTGTCCAATGAGCAGTTCTTC
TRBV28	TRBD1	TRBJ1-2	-	CASSPAGQGVGYGYTF	TGTGCCAGCAGTCCCGCGGGACAGGGGGTTGGGTATGGCTACACCTTC
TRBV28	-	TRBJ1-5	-	CASSLTQGGQPQHF	TGTGCCAGCAGCTTGACCCAAGGGGGACAGCCCCAGCATTTT
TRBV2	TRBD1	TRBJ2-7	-	CASSDWDRDRRQYF	TGTGCCAGCAGTGATTGGGACAGGGATCGACGGCAGTACTTC
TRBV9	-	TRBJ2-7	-	CASSVDATSYEQYF	TGTGCCAGCAGCGTAGACGCCACCTCCTACGAGCAGTACTTC
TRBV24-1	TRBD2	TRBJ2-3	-	CATSAPTSLSDTQYF	TGTGCCACCAGTGCTCCGACTAGCTTATCTGATACGCAGTATTTT
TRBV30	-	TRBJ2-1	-	CAWSQRRGSYNEQFF	TGTGCCTGGAGTCAGAGGCGGGGAAGTTACAATGAGCAGTTCTTC
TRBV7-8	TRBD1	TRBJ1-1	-	CASSLAQGASSEAFF	TGTGCCAGCAGCTTAGCGCAGGGGGCTAGTTCTGAAGCTTTCTTT
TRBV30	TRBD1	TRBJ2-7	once	CAWIPTGQGNEQYF	TGTGCCTGGATCCCCACGGGACAGGGGAACGAGCAGTACTTC
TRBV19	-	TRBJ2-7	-	CASSMPGTPYEQYF	TGTGCCAGTAGTATGCCCGGGACACCCTACGAGCAGTACTTC
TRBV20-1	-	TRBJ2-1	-	CSAGLDNEQFF	TGCAGTGCCGGGTTGGACAATGAGCAGTTCTTC
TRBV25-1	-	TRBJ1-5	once	CASSGQINQPQHF	TGTGCCAGCAGTGGGCAGATAAATCAGCCCCAGCATTTT
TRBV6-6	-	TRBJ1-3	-	CASSTTGDAGNTIYF	TGTGCCAGCAGCACCACAGGTGACGCCGGAAACACCATATATTTT
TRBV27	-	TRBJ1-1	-	CASSFLTDTEAFF	TGTGCCAGCAGTTTCCTGACAGACACTGAAGCTTTCTTT
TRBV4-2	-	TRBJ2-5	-	CASSQVYRDQETQYF	TGTGCCAGCAGCCAAGTTTACAGAGACCAAGAGACCCAGTACTTC
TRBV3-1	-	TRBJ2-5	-	CASSQAPSETQYF	TGTGCCAGCAGCCAGGCGCCGTCTGAGACCCAGTACTTC